This T cell receptor (beta chain) was identified in a study of T cells in tuberculosis. Notes on this clone: Its antigen is not known.

Study-wide results and caveats: Active tuberculosis patients had shorter CDR3-alpha; the beta difference was nonsignificant. Smaller distances to GMM-specific TCRs suggested their expansion in active tuberculosis. Selection depended on which cryopreserved specimens were available.

Adolescents were screened for latent TB by skin test and IGRA. From germline, CDR1 is SEHNR and CDR2 FQNEAQ (reference sequence). With 5 bases clipped from V and 9 bases from J, the junction kept 13 bases outside the gene matches. The length of the CDR3 is 15 residues. Using immunoSEQ multiplex PCR, the repertoire was profiled, and TCRdb retains in-frame clones only, with some absent. The sample shows fewer than 40,000 clones, less than 97% of them seen only once. The V gene is TRBV7-9, the J gene TRBJ2-1; 7 nucleotides align to TRBD2. The sequencing sample was made of PBMCs. The TCR was taken from a donor under 30 with latent tuberculosis or without tuberculosis infection. In DNA, the CDR3 is TGTGCCAGCAGCAAAATAGCGGGCCTAGATGGTGAGCAGTTCTTC. It translates to CASSKIAGLDGEQFF.